The 32 T cell receptor beta chains below were found in one sample sequenced in a study of blood T cell repertoires in COVID-19. Sequencing used immunoSEQ multiplex PCR; TCRdb keeps in-frame clones, though not all of them. The sample contains around 120,000 clones, 90% of which appear only once. The sample was peripheral blood. Every receptor here comes from a woman aged 60-75 years with COVID-19, enrolled during active disease.

The J gene is TRBJ1-1, the V gene TRBV19; 7 nucleotides agree with TRBD1. The CDR3 contains 17 residues. The germline V gene has CDR1 LNHDA and CDR2 SQIVND (reference sequence). Trimming took 8 bases from V and 1 from J; bases not matched to a gene: 16. The CDR3 sequence is CASSPGQLMGWNTEAFF. The CDR3 nucleotides read TGTGCCAGTTCGCCGGGACAGCTAATGGGATGGAACACTGAAGCTTTCTTT.

The rearrangement joins TRBV9 to TRBJ2-1; TRBD2 matches at 7 bases. V lost 2 bases and J lost 5; bases outside the gene matches: 4. This CDR3 spans 14 amino acids. Germline V gene data show CDR1 as SGDLS and CDR2 as YYNGEE. In DNA form, the CDR3 reads TGTGCCAGCAGCGTCCAAGCGGGGAACAATGAGCAGTTCTTC. Translation gives CASSVQAGNNEQFF. The full variable domain, its missing parts supplied by reference TRBV9 and TRBJ2-1, is DSGVTQTPKHLITATGQRVTLRCSPRSGDLSVYWYQQSLDQGLQFLIQYYNGEERAKGNILERFSAQQFPDLHSELNLSSLELGDSALYFCASSVQAGNNEQFFGPGTRLTVL.

The CDR3 spells CASSSSPLAGASYEQYF. The CDR3 nucleotides are TGTGCCAGCAGCTCCTCCCCGCTAGCGGGGGCGTCCTACGAGCAGTACTTC. The rearrangement uses TRBV5-5 and TRBJ2-7, with 10 bases matching TRBD2. The ends lost 3 bases at V and 1 base at J; junction bases unmatched: 10. This CDR3 has 17 amino acids. Germline V gene data show CDR1 as SGHKS and CDR2 as YYEKEE (reference sequence).

The CDR3 nucleotides read TGTGCCAGCAGCCACACGACAGAGTCAACAGATACGCAGTATTTT. Translated: CASSHTTESTDTQYF. V gene TRBV13 combines with J gene TRBJ2-3, with D tentatively TRBD1 (5 bases). CDR1 and CDR2 from the germline V gene are PRHDT and FYEKMQ (reference sequence). Trimming took 5 bases from V and 3 from J, leaving 15 bases between them. The CDR3 totals 15 residues.

This clone occurred a few times. The chain carries TRBV5-6 and TRBJ1-5; D gene unclear. From germline, CDR1 is SGHDT and CDR2 YYEEEE. Trimming shortened V by 0 bases and J by 9 bases, and 13 bases separated the two germline ends. This CDR3 comprises 14 residues. CDR3 bases: TGTGCCAGCAGCTTGGGTCGGGGAGTTAGGCCCCAGCATTTT. Amino acid sequence: CASSLGRGVRPQHF.

This chain uses TRBV4-3 with TRBJ1-1; 7 bases are shared with TRBD1. Germline CDR1 LGHNA, CDR2 YSLEER. The CDR3 runs 15 residues. V lost 0 bases to trimming and J lost 6 bases; unmatched junction nucleotides: 7. As DNA, the CDR3 is TGCGCCAGCAGCCAAGATCCGCAGGGGGACTCTGAAGCTTTCTTT. Its translation: CASSQDPQGDSEAFF.

J is TRBJ2-2 and V is TRBV5-1, with TRBD1 matching over 9 bases. Per the germline V gene, CDR1 is SGHRS and CDR2 is YFSETQ. The CDR3 sequence is 14 residues long. V shed 3 bases, J shed 4 bases, and the junction held 1 base outside the gene matches. In DNA form, the CDR3 reads TGCGCCAGCAGCTCGGGACAGGGCACCGGGGAGCTGTTTTTT. It codes for CASSSGQGTGELFF.

This clone turned up a few times. V usage is TRBV6-5 and J usage is TRBJ2-1, with 7 positions matching TRBD1. V shed 5 bases, J shed 4 bases, and the junction held 5 bases outside the gene matches. The CDR3 contains 14 residues. The germline CDR1 and CDR2 sequences are MNHEY and SVGAGI. CDR3 DNA: TGTGCCAGCAGTCTTCTGACAGGGTACAATGAGCAGTTCTTC. Its protein product is CASSLLTGYNEQFF.

The CDR3 region is CASSLEGQIASPLHF. The CDR3 DNA reads TGTGCCAGCAGCTTAGAGGGGCAGATCGCTTCACCCCTCCACTTT. The chain combines TRBV7-2 with TRBJ1-6, with D possibly being TRBD1 (5 bases). The germline V and J ends were trimmed by 1 base and 9 bases, with 13 bases remaining between them. The CDR3 is 15 amino acids. Germline assignment: CDR1 SGHTA and CDR2 FQGNSA.

This sequence joins TRBV12-5 and TRBJ2-1; D gene ambiguous. Germline CDR1 reads LGHNT; CDR2 reads FRNRAP. Deletions cut 1 base from V and 4 bases from J, with 5 bases between. CDR3 length equals 13 residues. CDR3 region: CASGLDRYNEQFF. The CDR3 bases are TGTGCTAGTGGTTTGGACAGATACAATGAGCAGTTCTTC.

The gene calls are TRBV19 and TRBJ2-2; D is possibly TRBD1 (5 bases). V lost 3 bases, J lost 8 bases, and 10 bases lay in between. Germline lookup yields CDR1 LNHDA and CDR2 SQIVND (reference sequence). This CDR3 has 13 amino acids. The CDR3 loop reads CASSIYKGGELFF. CDR3 sequence (DNA): TGTGCCAGTAGTATCTATAAGGGGGGGGAGCTGTTTTTT.

The chain links TRBV27 to TRBJ1-5, with D uncertain. This CDR3 is built from 14 residues. Germline V gene sequence: CDR1 MNHEY, CDR2 SMNVEV (reference sequence). The V and J ends lost 4 bases and 5 bases respectively, with 12 bases between them. CDR3 sequence: CASSYSSHDQPQHF. The CDR3 DNA reads TGTGCCAGCAGTTATAGCAGTCATGATCAGCCCCAGCATTTT.

This clone was detected a few times. The V gene is TRBV9, the J gene TRBJ1-4; 10 positions agree with TRBD1. CDR3 length: 14 amino acids. Germline assignment: CDR1 SGDLS and CDR2 YYNGEE. Trimming took 4 bases from V and 8 from J; bases not matched to a gene: 5. Written as DNA, the CDR3 is TGTGCCAGCAGCCCGGGACAGGGGAGAGAAAAACTGTTTTTT. Residues: CASSPGQGREKLFF.

The sample holds a few counts of this clone. The genes are TRBV9 and TRBJ1-1; 8 bases line up with TRBD1. CDR1 is SGDLS and CDR2 is YYNGEE in the germline V gene. CDR3 length equals 14 residues. V lost 1 base to trimming and J lost 4 bases; unmatched junction nucleotides: 3. CDR3 DNA: TGTGCCAGCAGCGTACAGGGGGCGAGCACTGAAGCTTTCTTT. Amino acids: CASSVQGASTEAFF.

The V gene is TRBV2, the J gene TRBJ1-2; possibly TRBD1 for D (6 bases). This CDR3 region has 14 residues. V lost 3 bases and J 4 bases, leaving 12 bases between the germline ends. Germline CDR1 is SNHLY and CDR2 is FYNNEI. The CDR3 loop reads CASSDRGISYGYTF. For the CDR3, the DNA is TGTGCCAGCAGTGACAGGGGTATAAGCTATGGCTACACCTTC. Complete variable domain (other parts from reference TRBV2 and TRBJ1-2): EPEVTQTPSHQVTQMGQEVILRCVPISNHLYFYWYRQILGQKVEFLVSFYNNEISEKSEIFDDQFSVERPDGSNFTLKIRSTKLEDSAMYFCASSDRGISYGYTFGSGTRLTVV.

V gene TRBV19 combines with J gene TRBJ1-6; 9 bases line up with TRBD1. J lost 9 bases, V lost 6 bases, and 9 bases had no gene match. This CDR3 is built from 15 residues. Germline-derived CDR1 and CDR2 are LNHDA and SQIVND (reference sequence). This chain's CDR3 is CASSRPGQGGSPLHF. As DNA, the CDR3 is TGTGCCAGTAGCCGGCCGGGACAGGGAGGTTCACCCCTCCACTTT.

This CDR3 reads CASRLAGRSTFEQYF. CDR3 sequence (DNA): TGTGCCAGCAGGCTAGCGGGCCGATCGACCTTCGAGCAGTACTTC. The chain employs TRBV27 and TRBJ2-7; 8 positions match TRBD2. The CDR3 is made up of 15 amino acids. With V trimmed by 6 bases and J by 6 bases, 13 bases remained unmatched. Per the germline V gene, CDR1 is MNHEY and CDR2 is SMNVEV (reference sequence).

The genes are TRBV29-1 and TRBJ2-4; a possible D gene is TRBD1 (5 bases). The CDR3 runs 12 residues. From germline, CDR1 is SQVTM and CDR2 ANQGSEA. V shed 4 bases and J shed 6 bases, with 10 bases lying between them. The CDR3 bases are TGCAGCGTTGGACAGTCGGGAAACATTCAGTACTTC. It encodes CSVGQSGNIQYF.

V and J are TRBV6-1 and TRBJ2-7, with 10 positions matching TRBD1. Trimming removed 3 bases from V and 2 bases from J; junction bases left unmatched: 4. Germline V gene lookup returns CDR1 MNHNS and CDR2 SASEGT. The CDR3 is 15 amino acids. The CDR3 region has the DNA TGTGCCAGCAGTGATTGGGGACAGGGGACCTACGAGCAGTACTTC. It specifies CASSDWGQGTYEQYF.

The V gene is TRBV7-2, the J gene TRBJ2-1; weak D call: TRBD2 (5 bases). V was pared by 3 bases and J by 3 bases, with 12 bases between. Germline-derived CDR1 and CDR2 are SGHTA and FQGNSA. The CDR3 is 15 residues long. In DNA form, the CDR3 reads TGTGCCAGCAGCTTCAGGCAGGCGGGCTACAATGAGCAGTTCTTC. Translation: CASSFRQAGYNEQFF.

The chain recombines TRBV7-9 with TRBJ1-1; unclear D gene. CDR3 length: 14 amino acids. Germline lookup yields CDR1 SEHNR and CDR2 FQNEAQ (reference sequence). The ends were cut back, 3 bases at V and 0 bases at J, with 8 bases in the middle. The CDR3: CASSFSGMNTEAFF. In DNA form, the CDR3 reads TGTGCCAGCAGCTTCTCGGGGATGAACACTGAAGCTTTCTTT.

Details on this clone: Distinct nucleotide sequences in the sample also encode this CDR3. The chain couples TRBV5-1 to TRBJ2-2, with TRBD2 matching 11 bases. The V and J ends lost 2 bases and 2 bases, in that order; junction bases with no gene match: 2. The CDR3 is 16 amino acids. The germline V gene encodes CDR1 SGHRS and CDR2 YFSETQ. The CDR3 nucleotides are TGCGCCAGCAGCTTACTAGCGGGGGCCAACACCGGGGAGCTGTTTTTT. This codes for CASSLLAGANTGELFF.

V usage is TRBV5-5 and J usage is TRBJ1-1, with D maybe TRBD1 (6 bases). The CDR3 contains 15 residues. In germline, CDR1 is SGHKS, CDR2 YYEKEE (reference sequence). Between the trimmed V and J ends, which lost 7 bases and 1 base, there was a span of 17 bases. In DNA, the CDR3 is TGTGCCAGCGACGACATCATAGGGGGGAACACTGAAGCTTTCTTT. Translation: CASDDIIGGNTEAFF. The full variable domain, completed using reference TRBV5-5 and TRBJ1-1, is DAGVTQSPTHLIKTRGQQVTLRCSPISGHKSVSWYQQVLGQGPQFIFQYYEKEERGRGNFPDRFSARQFPNYSSELNVNALLLGDSALYLCASDDIIGGNTEAFFGQGTRLTVV.

The chain has TRBV7-3 and TRBJ2-3, with 7 positions matching TRBD1. The CDR3 sequence is 18 residues long. Per germline, CDR1 SGHTA and CDR2 FQGTGA. V shed 5 bases and J 4 bases; nucleotides not matched to a gene: 18. This chain's CDR3 is CASSLGPSSNRGSDTQYF. The DNA of the CDR3 is TGTGCCAGCAGCCTGGGCCCTTCTTCGAACAGGGGATCAGATACGCAGTATTTT.

The chain couples TRBV5-4 to TRBJ2-3; tentative D call: TRBD2 (7 bases). This CDR3 spans 16 amino acids. V lost 4 bases and J 0 bases, leaving 15 bases between the germline ends. Germline loops: CDR1 SGHNT, CDR2 YYREEE (reference sequence). The CDR3 here is CASSPGRGASTDTQYF. As DNA, the CDR3 is TGTGCCAGCAGCCCTGGTCGGGGGGCGAGCACAGATACGCAGTATTTT.

This chain joins TRBV5-1 and TRBJ2-3, with TRBD1 as a possible D gene (7 bases). CDR3 length: 16 amino acids. Germline values: CDR1 SGHRS, CDR2 YFSETQ. Between the trimmed V and J ends, which lost 0 bases and 2 bases, there was a span of 13 bases. CDR3 sequence (DNA): TGCGCCAGCAGCTTGGAGGGCAGGGGGGTCACAGATACGCAGTATTTT. It specifies CASSLEGRGVTDTQYF. The complete variable domain, with remaining parts taken from reference TRBV5-1 and TRBJ2-3, reads KAGVTQTPRYLIKTRGQQVTLSCSPISGHRSVSWYQQTPGQGLQFLFEYFSETQRNKGNFPGRFSGRQFSNSRSEMNVSTLELGDSALYLCASSLEGRGVTDTQYFGPGTRLTVL.

The J gene is TRBJ1-5, the V gene TRBV10-3, with 10 bases fitting TRBD1. Germline assignment: CDR1 ENHRY and CDR2 SYGVKD. Unmatched junction bases numbered 3, after V lost 6 bases and J lost 1 base. The CDR3 loop spans 15 amino acids. The CDR3: CAISRDRGSNQPQHF. DNA for the CDR3: TGTGCCATCAGCAGGGACAGGGGAAGCAATCAGCCCCAGCATTTT.

J is TRBJ1-3 and V is TRBV27; unclear D gene. Trimming stripped 10 bases from V and 0 bases from J, with 13 bases between. CDR1 and CDR2 from the germline V gene are MNHEY and SMNVEV (reference sequence). The CDR3 totals 14 residues. CDR3 nucleotides: TGTGCCACCCGTAAAGTGGCCTCTGGAAACACCATATATTTT. Translation: CATRKVASGNTIYF.

The chain employs TRBV24-1 and TRBJ2-1; 15 nucleotides match TRBD2. This CDR3 contains 14 residues. Germline CDR1 reads KGHDR; CDR2 reads SFDVKD. V lost 9 bases and J lost 5; bases outside the gene matches: 1. The CDR3 loop reads CATRTSGGDNEQFF. The CDR3 bases are TGTGCCACCCGGACTAGCGGGGGGGACAATGAGCAGTTCTTC.

This chain uses TRBV5-5 with TRBJ1-2; 10 bases agree with TRBD1. The germline V gene encodes CDR1 SGHKS and CDR2 YYEKEE (reference sequence). This CDR3 spans 15 amino acids. V shed 0 bases and J 5 bases; nucleotides not matched to a gene: 4. CDR3 nucleotides: TGTGCCAGCAGCTTGGGACAGGGGGCTCAGTATGGCTACACCTTC. Translation gives CASSLGQGAQYGYTF.

The rearrangement uses TRBV11-3 and TRBJ2-3, with D perhaps TRBD1 (6 bases). Germline V gene data show CDR1 as SGHNT and CDR2 as YENEEA. The CDR3 has 15 amino acids. The germline V and J ends were trimmed by 2 bases and 6 bases, with 15 bases remaining between them. This CDR3 is CASSLILGGRDTQYF. CDR3 DNA sequence: TGTGCCAGCAGCTTAATCCTAGGGGGAAGGGATACGCAGTATTTT. Together with reference TRBV11-3 and TRBJ2-3, the CDR3 gives the full variable domain: EAGVVQSPRYKIIEKKQPVAFWCNPISGHNTLYWYLQNLGQGPELLIRYENEEAVDDSQLPKDRFSAERLKGVDSTLKIQPAELGDSAVYLCASSLILGGRDTQYFGPGTRLTVL.

V gene TRBV18 combines with J gene TRBJ1-1; D is perhaps TRBD1 (5 bases). V was cut by 3 bases and J by 2 bases, with 10 bases left in between. From germline, CDR1 is KGHSH and CDR2 LQKENI. This CDR3 comprises 14 residues. The CDR3 bases are TGTGCCAGCTCACCCCTGACAGTAAACACTGAAGCTTTCTTT. This codes for CASSPLTVNTEAFF.